This entry lists 16 T cell receptor beta chains sequenced from one sample in a study of shared clonotypes between healthy human individuals. Assay: immunoSEQ multiplex PCR; the TCRdb copy retains only in-frame clones and omits some. The data show fewer than 650,000 clones, 75% to 85% seen once. The material sequenced was PBMCs. The receptors were gathered from a woman aged 35 to 49 in good health. Some clones in this sample may be carry-over from other donors' samples.

This clone occurred a few times. The gene calls are TRBV7-9 and TRBJ2-1; 10 positions agree with TRBD2. The CDR3 has 19 amino acids. With 1 base clipped from V and 5 bases from J, the junction kept 14 bases outside the gene matches. Germline CDR1 reads SEHNR; CDR2 reads FQNEAQ (reference sequence). CDR3 sequence reads: CASSLVAGPLAGGHNEQFF. The CDR3 region has the DNA TGTGCCAGCAGCTTAGTGGCTGGCCCGTTAGCGGGAGGCCACAATGAGCAGTTCTTC.

The chain links TRBV6-5 to TRBJ2-1; 11 bases line up with TRBD2. The CDR3 totals 16 residues. V gave up 4 bases and J gave up 4 bases; unmatched junction bases: 6. Germline V gives CDR1 MNHEY, CDR2 SVGAGI. The CDR3 DNA reads TGTGCCAGCAGTTCCTCGTTAGCGGGAGGGTACAATGAGCAGTTCTTC. It specifies CASSSSLAGGYNEQFF.

The genes are TRBV18 and TRBJ2-6, with 7 positions matching TRBD1. The CDR3 runs 15 residues. CDR1 is KGHSH and CDR2 is LQKENI in the germline V gene. V dropped 4 bases and J dropped 4; count of bases not matched to a gene: 4. In nucleotides, the CDR3 is TGTGCCAGCTCACGCGACAGGGCCGGGGCCAACGTCCTGACTTTC. It codes for CASSRDRAGANVLTF.

The chain employs TRBV7-2 and TRBJ1-3; 7 bases are a match to TRBD1. V shed 5 bases and J 0 bases; nucleotides not matched to a gene: 10. The CDR3 is 17 amino acids. Germline assignment: CDR1 SGHTA and CDR2 FQGNSA. In DNA form, the CDR3 reads TGTGCCAGCAGCCCAGGGGGACCAACCGTCTCTGGAAACACCATATATTTT. Its protein is CASSPGGPTVSGNTIYF.

This chain joins TRBV9 and TRBJ2-1; 8 nucleotides line up with TRBD2. The ends lost 0 bases at V and 7 bases at J; junction bases unmatched: 12. Germline CDR1 reads SGDLS; CDR2 reads YYNGEE. CDR3 size: 17 residues. This CDR3 reads CASSVARLAGRENEQFF. For the CDR3, the DNA is TGTGCCAGCAGCGTAGCTCGATTAGCGGGGAGGGAGAATGAGCAGTTCTTC.

V gene TRBV30 combines with J gene TRBJ1-2; D gene unclear. This CDR3 region has 13 residues. Germline-derived CDR1 and CDR2 are GTSNPN and SVGIG (reference sequence). The V and J ends lost 0 bases and 4 bases respectively, with 9 bases between them. The DNA for the CDR3 is TGTGCCTGGAGTGTACTCTCGAGCTATGGCTACACCTTC. Residues: CAWSVLSSYGYTF.

V usage is TRBV5-1 and J usage is TRBJ2-5; 7 bases agree with TRBD1. The germline V gene encodes CDR1 SGHRS and CDR2 YFSETQ. J lost 2 bases, V lost 0 bases, and 4 bases had no gene match. The CDR3 length is 15 residues. The CDR3 reads CASSLARQGQETQYF. Written as DNA, the CDR3 is TGCGCCAGCAGCTTGGCCAGACAGGGTCAAGAGACCCAGTACTTC.

The rearrangement links TRBV11-3 to TRBJ1-1; no reliable D call. The CDR3 runs 13 residues. Trimming removed 5 bases from V and 1 base from J, with 8 bases in between. Germline-derived CDR1 and CDR2 are SGHNT and YENEEA. DNA of the CDR3: TGTGCCAGCAGCCGCGACACGAACACTGAAGCTTTCTTT. Translated: CASSRDTNTEAFF.

This clone was seen once. This may be a read error: a much more frequent sequence differs by one nucleotide. Other DNA sequences within the sample encode an identical CDR3. V gene TRBV27 combines with J gene TRBJ1-4; D unclear. Germline-derived CDR1 and CDR2 are MNHEY and SMNVEV (reference sequence). CDR3 length equals 12 residues. CDR3 nucleotides: TGTGCCAGCAAAACTGCTAATGAAAAACTATTTTTT. Protein sequence: CASKTANEKLFF.

There are a few counts of this clone. This chain links TRBV28 with TRBJ1-1; unclear D gene. Germline assignment: CDR1 MDHEN and CDR2 SYDVKM. CDR3 size: 14 residues. Trimming stripped 1 base from V and 3 bases from J, with 9 bases between. The CDR3 loop is CASSLLSGDTEAFF. In nucleotides, the CDR3 is TGTGCCAGCAGTTTATTATCCGGGGACACTGAAGCTTTCTTT.

V and J are TRBV19 and TRBJ2-2; D may be TRBD1 or TRBD2 (5 bases each). There are 16 residues in the CDR3. Germline V CDR1 and CDR2: LNHDA, SQIVND (reference sequence). V lost 9 bases, J lost 1 base, and 18 bases lay in between. This CDR3 reads CASSLGVQGNTGELFF. In DNA form, the CDR3 reads TGTGCCAGCTCCCTCGGGGTGCAGGGGAACACCGGGGAGCTGTTTTTT. The full variable domain, with the rest looked up from reference TRBV19 and TRBJ2-2, is DGGITQSPKYLFRKEGQNVTLSCEQNLNHDAMYWYRQDPGQGLRLIYYSQIVNDFQKGDIAEGYSVSREKKESFPLTVTSAQKNPTAFYLCASSLGVQGNTGELFFGEGSRLTVL.

As to this clone: A far larger clone is a single base away, which makes a read error likely. In nucleotides, the CDR3 is TGTGCCAACAGCCCCCGGACAGGGAATTACGAGCAGTACTTC. This gives the protein CANSPRTGNYEQYF. The rearrangement joins TRBV9 to TRBJ2-7, with TRBD1 matching 8 bases. CDR1 SGDLS and CDR2 YYNGEE come from the germline V gene. This CDR3 comprises 14 residues.

V gene TRBV4-2 combines with J gene TRBJ2-3; 9 bases are shared with TRBD2. Looked up from germline, CDR1 is LGHNA and CDR2 is YNFKEQ. V lost 1 base to trimming and J lost 0 bases; unmatched junction nucleotides: 5. This CDR3 comprises 17 residues. In DNA form, the CDR3 reads TGTGCCAGCAGCCAAGTCAGCGGGAGGACTAGCACAGATACGCAGTATTTT. Its protein is CASSQVSGRTSTDTQYF.

This clone was counted at least ten times. This chain links TRBV5-1 with TRBJ2-3, with 13 nucleotides matching TRBD2. CDR3 size: 16 residues. V dropped 3 bases and J dropped 2; count of bases not matched to a gene: 3. Germline V gene sequence: CDR1 SGHRS, CDR2 YFSETQ. The CDR3 loop is CASSSGLAGYTDTQYF. The CDR3 bases are TGCGCCAGCAGCTCGGGACTAGCGGGGTACACAGATACGCAGTATTTT.

This clone has a handful of counts. The genes are TRBV28 and TRBJ2-7, with 7 bases identical to TRBD2. The CDR3 sequence is 15 residues long. Trimming removed 5 bases from V and 3 bases from J; junction bases left unmatched: 10. In germline, CDR1 is MDHEN, CDR2 SYDVKM. CDR3 sequence reads: CASSPGTNLLYEQYF. In DNA, the CDR3 is TGTGCCAGCAGTCCCGGGACTAATCTTCTCTACGAGCAGTACTTC.

This clone was observed a single time. The rearrangement uses TRBV11-2 and TRBJ2-2; no firm D call. V lost 7 bases and J lost 7, with 10 bases in between. The CDR3 is 12 amino acids. Germline V lookup: CDR1 SGHAT, CDR2 FQNNGV. CDR3 amino acids: CASNLEYGELFF. The CDR3 region has the DNA TGTGCCAGCAATCTAGAATACGGGGAGCTGTTTTTT.